This T cell receptor beta chain was identified during a study of T cell changes during pregnancy in multiple sclerosis. This CDR3 region has 16 residues. The germline CDR1 and CDR2 sequences are MGHRA and YSYEKL. Trimming removed 1 base from V and 3 bases from J; junction bases left unmatched: 2. TCRdb's table, derived via immunoSEQ multiplex PCR, lists solely in-frame clones and lacks some. In the table there are fewer than 50,000 clones, about 94% of which are singletons. This TCR came from a female donor with multiple sclerosis, enrolled in a pregnancy study. The sample in question was CD8+ T cells from peripheral blood mononuclear cells, obtained in the third trimester of pregnancy. This chain uses TRBV4-1 with TRBJ2-7; TRBD2 matches at 14 bases. CDR3 region: CASSQGGLAGDYEQYF. The DNA for the CDR3 is TGCGCCAGCAGCCAAGGGGGACTAGCGGGAGACTACGAGCAGTACTTC.